This T cell receptor beta chain derives from a study of CD8 T cells in Susac syndrome. Random hexamers were used to reverse transcribe an amount of roughly 0.45 to 1 ug RNA. TCRdb passed the immunoSEQ multiplex PCR reads through MiXCR, listing each CDR3 protein once. The table has some 300,000 distinct CDR3 sequences, around 85% seen once. The sequenced sample was CD8+ T cells from PBMCs. The clonotype originates from a human donor with multiple sclerosis.

The DNA for the CDR3 is TGTGCCAGCAGTTTTCTGGCTAGCGGGAGAGACGATGAGCAGTTCTTC. Its protein is CASSFLASGRDDEQFF. This rearrangement joins TRBV27 to TRBJ2-1, with 10 positions matching TRBD2. Germline loops: CDR1 MNHEY, CDR2 SMNVEV (reference sequence). This CDR3 region has 16 residues. V shed 3 bases, J shed 8 bases, and the junction held 10 bases outside the gene matches.